The TCR beta chain under discussion was sequenced for a study of blood T cell repertoires in COVID-19. The germline V and J ends were trimmed by 0 bases and 7 bases, with 18 bases remaining between them. The germline V gene encodes CDR1 LGHNA and CDR2 YNFKEQ. The CDR3 has 16 residues. Only in-frame clones appear in the TCRdb table, and some are missing; sequencing was by immunoSEQ multiplex PCR. The sample lists 150,000 to 200,000 clones; around 82% were seen once. This clone came up a few times. This receptor was taken from a woman in her 70s who had recovered from COVID-19. The chain couples TRBV4-2 to TRBJ1-1; D is possibly TRBD1 (5 bases). The source material was peripheral blood. CDR3 loop: CASSQDKGLWGGEAFF. CDR3 in DNA: TGTGCCAGCAGCCAAGACAAGGGGCTGTGGGGAGGTGAAGCTTTCTTT.